A single sample is the source of the 25 T cell receptor beta chains below, sequenced in a study of blood T cell dynamics during melanoma immunotherapy. Assay: immunoSEQ multiplex PCR; the TCRdb copy retains only in-frame clones and omits some. There are 8,000 to 9,000 clones in the sample; 70% to 90% occur only once, and approximately 6% lies in the top ten. Time point specified: week 3, after first cycle of checkpoint inhibitor. Specimen: blood, collected from a patient treated with checkpoint blockade. These TCRs come from a human donor with melanoma.

The CDR3 DNA sequence: TGTGCCAGCAGCTTAAGTCTAGCGGGCGGCTACAATGAGCAGTTCTTC. It translates to CASSLSLAGGYNEQFF. V and J are TRBV7-3 and TRBJ2-1; 8 bases agree with TRBD2. V lost 1 base to trimming and J lost 3 bases; unmatched junction nucleotides: 5. CDR3 length: 16 residues. The germline V gene has CDR1 SGHTA and CDR2 FQGTGA.

This sequence joins TRBV6-5 and TRBJ2-7; D remains unclear. Trimming left V 0 bases short and J 4 bases short, with 13 bases between. The germline CDR1 and CDR2 sequences are MNHEY and SVGAGI. The CDR3 runs to 15 residues. The chain's CDR3 is CASSYSATLGYEQYF. The CDR3, as DNA: TGTGCCAGCAGTTACTCCGCCACCCTGGGGTACGAGCAGTACTTC.

With regard to this clone: Sequence at one end of the junction differs from germline and may be a read error. This chain uses TRBV15 with TRBJ1-5; D gene uncertain. Germline V gives CDR1 LNHNV, CDR2 YYDKDF (reference sequence). The length of the CDR3 is 14 residues. CDR3 amino acids: CATSRRPDGQPQRF. CDR3 nucleotide sequence: TGTGCCACCAGCAGAAGACCGGACGGTCAGCCCCAGCGTTTT.

The chain joins TRBV6-4 to TRBJ2-3; 9 bases are a match to TRBD2. Trimming removed 5 bases from V and 1 base from J; junction bases left unmatched: 4. The CDR3 sequence is 15 residues long. Germline CDR1 is MRHNA and CDR2 is SNTAGT. CDR3: CASSMGLARTDTQYF. The CDR3 DNA follows: TGTGCCAGCAGTATGGGACTAGCCCGCACAGATACGCAGTATTTT.

The chain carries TRBV7-9 and TRBJ1-6; 7 bases map to TRBD1. CDR1 is SEHNR and CDR2 is FQNEAQ in the germline V gene (reference sequence). CDR3 length equals 15 residues. The junction had 10 bases not matched to a gene; V was cut back by 6 bases and J by 8 bases. CDR3 bases: TGTGCCAGCAGAGCTTCAAGGGGGCTGGATTCACCCCTCCACTTT. Protein product: CASRASRGLDSPLHF.

This chain connects TRBV7-2 to TRBJ2-5, with TRBD2 matching 9 bases. The CDR3 extends over 16 amino acids. Germline-derived CDR1 and CDR2 are SGHTA and FQGNSA. The J segment lost 1 base and the V segment lost 3 bases, leaving 6 bases of the junction unmatched. CDR3 amino acids: CASSLVSGGLQETQYF. The CDR3 DNA follows: TGTGCCAGCAGCTTGGTCAGCGGGGGGCTCCAAGAGACCCAGTACTTC.

This sequence joins TRBV19 and TRBJ2-1; D remains ambiguous. Per the germline V gene, CDR1 is LNHDA and CDR2 is SQIVND (reference sequence). The CDR3 has 15 residues. Trimming took off 5 bases at V and 0 bases at J, with 11 bases between the two ends. For the CDR3, the DNA is TGTGCCAGTAGTTCAGACCCGAGCTCCTACAATGAGCAGTTCTTC. Translation: CASSSDPSSYNEQFF.

This chain links TRBV5-8 with TRBJ2-6; D possibly uses TRBD1 or TRBD2 (5 bases each). This CDR3 has 16 residues. With 4 bases removed from V and 1 base from J, the gap between germline ends came to 12 bases. Looked up from germline, CDR1 is SGHTS and CDR2 is YDEGEE. DNA for the CDR3: TGTGCCAGCAGCGACCCGGGGCGATCTGGGGCCAACGTCCTGACTTTC. Protein product: CASSDPGRSGANVLTF.

This clone was recorded a few times. The chain couples TRBV11-1 to TRBJ2-7; 7 bases are shared with TRBD1. The CDR3 loop spans 15 amino acids. The germline V gene has CDR1 SGHAT and CDR2 FQDESV (reference sequence). Trimming at V came to 1 base and at J to 3 bases, leaving 6 bases not matched to a gene. The CDR3, as DNA: TGTGCCAGCAGCTTAGGACAGGGCGTCGGCTACGAGCAGTACTTC. Amino acids: CASSLGQGVGYEQYF.

This clone was seen only once. An end of the junction differs from the germline gene, which may be a read error. The CDR3: CASSLELGAVRDF. The CDR3 coding sequence is TGTGCCAGCAGCTTAGAGTTGGGGGCCGTTCGGGACTTC. The V call is TRBV7-2, the J call TRBJ2-7; perhaps TRBD1 as D (6 bases). Per the germline V gene, CDR1 is SGHTA and CDR2 is FQGNSA. The CDR3 runs to 13 residues.

V gene TRBV27 combines with J gene TRBJ1-6; D uncertain. The CDR3 runs 15 residues. Germline CDR1 and CDR2: MNHEY and SMNVEV (reference sequence). V lost 2 bases, J lost 5 bases, and 10 bases lay in between. CDR3 sequence: CASSLGPDNNSPLHF. In DNA, the CDR3 is TGTGCCAGCAGTTTAGGGCCGGATAATAATTCACCCCTCCACTTT.

V usage is TRBV4-3 and J usage is TRBJ1-1; tentative D call: TRBD1 (6 bases). V was cut by 3 bases and J by 1 base, with 6 bases left in between. There are 13 residues in the CDR3. CDR1 and CDR2 from the germline V gene are LGHNA and YSLEER. The CDR3 sequence: CASSQTGNTEAFF. The CDR3 region has the DNA TGCGCCAGCAGCCAGACAGGGAACACTGAAGCTTTCTTT.

The chain recombines TRBV19 with TRBJ2-7, with D perhaps TRBD2 (5 bases). The CDR3 is 12 amino acids. V lost 3 bases and J 4 bases, leaving 7 bases between the germline ends. CDR1 is LNHDA, CDR2 SQIVND, per germline (reference sequence). CDR3 bases: TGTGCCAGTAGTATTGAGGGTTACGAGCAGTACTTC. Encoded protein: CASSIEGYEQYF.

This clone appeared once. The chain links TRBV4-2 to TRBJ2-1; D call uncertain. This CDR3 has 13 amino acids. Germline CDR1 LGHNA, CDR2 YNFKEQ. Deletions cut 1 base from V and 7 bases from J, with 8 bases between. DNA for the CDR3: TGTGCCAGCAGCCAAGTCTTCGGAAATGAGCAGTTCTTC. This gives the protein CASSQVFGNEQFF.

This rearrangement joins TRBV19 to TRBJ2-7, with D tentatively TRBD1 (5 bases). Germline CDR1 reads LNHDA; CDR2 reads SQIVND (reference sequence). The V gene lost 5 bases and the J gene lost 3 bases, with 14 bases spanning the gap. The CDR3 consists of 14 residues. In DNA, the CDR3 is TGTGCCAGTAGTCTCCGGACACAAAACTACGAGCAGTACTTC. Its protein is CASSLRTQNYEQYF.

In this sample, this clone turned up a few times. The chain uses TRBV5-8 and TRBJ1-4; TRBD1 aligns across 7 bases. J gave up 7 bases and V 4 bases, and 7 bases lay outside the gene matches. CDR1 is SGHTS and CDR2 is YDEGEE in the germline V gene. There are 14 residues in the CDR3. Written as DNA, the CDR3 is TGTGCCAGCAGCGGAACAGGGGTCGGTGAAAAACTGTTTTTT. Encoded protein: CASSGTGVGEKLFF.

The gene calls are TRBV5-6 and TRBJ2-7; 14 bases are shared with TRBD2. The CDR3 has 18 residues. After removal of 3 bases from V and 0 bases from J, the junction contained 8 bases not matched to a gene. Germline-derived CDR1 and CDR2 are SGHDT and YYEEEE. CDR3 protein: CASSYRTSGGLSSYEQYF. The CDR3, as DNA: TGTGCCAGCAGCTATAGGACTAGCGGGGGGCTTAGCTCCTACGAGCAGTACTTC.

The rearrangement uses TRBV5-1 and TRBJ1-4; D is perhaps TRBD1 (5 bases). CDR1 and CDR2 from the germline V gene are SGHRS and YFSETQ. Trimming left V 0 bases short and J 7 bases short, with 13 bases between. The CDR3 has 15 amino acids. CDR3 in amino acids: CASSLGMGRTEKLFF. DNA for the CDR3: TGCGCCAGCAGCTTGGGGATGGGACGGACTGAAAAACTGTTTTTT.

The table lists this clone with a count of one. The rearrangement joins TRBV5-1 to TRBJ1-1, with a tentative D call TRBD1 (5 bases). This CDR3 comprises 14 residues. The V and J ends lost 3 bases and 2 bases respectively, with 11 bases between them. Looked up from germline, CDR1 is SGHRS and CDR2 is YFSETQ. The CDR3 bases are TGCGCCAGCAGCTACCAGGGACTTAACACTGAAGCTTTCTTT. Protein sequence: CASSYQGLNTEAFF.

The CDR3 region is CAISGGTGITEAFF. The CDR3 DNA follows: TGTGCCATCAGTGGGGGGACAGGGATCACTGAAGCTTTCTTT. The chain joins TRBV10-3 to TRBJ1-1; 9 bases line up with TRBD1. This CDR3 comprises 14 residues. Looked up from germline, CDR1 is ENHRY and CDR2 is SYGVKD. The V segment lost 4 bases and the J segment 4 bases; nucleotides outside the gene matches: 4.

The chain links TRBV5-6 to TRBJ2-3; D not certain. The CDR3 sequence is 14 residues long. The germline CDR1 and CDR2 sequences are SGHDT and YYEEEE. Trimming took 0 bases from V and 4 from J, leaving 9 bases between them. The CDR3 DNA is TGTGCCAGCAGCTTGGTTCAGGTACCAGATACGCAGTATTTT. This translates into CASSLVQVPDTQYF.

This chain links TRBV10-3 with TRBJ2-2; D not resolved. The length of the CDR3 is 14 residues. V was shortened by 8 bases and J by 0 bases, with 10 bases between the two germline ends. Germline CDR1 reads ENHRY; CDR2 reads SYGVKD. The CDR3 bases are TGTGCCATCCGAGGACGTACGAACACCGGGGAGCTGTTTTTT. Residues: CAIRGRTNTGELFF.

The chain employs TRBV28 and TRBJ1-4; the D gene is possibly TRBD1 (5 bases). Germline V gives CDR1 MDHEN, CDR2 SYDVKM. This CDR3 has 15 amino acids. V was cut by 5 bases and J by 8 bases, with 18 bases left in between. CDR3 sequence: CASSRRETGGEKLFF. CDR3 sequence (DNA): TGTGCCAGCAGTCGAAGGGAGACCGGGGGGGAAAAACTGTTTTTT.

The rearrangement joins TRBV5-1 to TRBJ2-5; 11 bases are a match to TRBD2. The J call is doubtful: the DNA matches TRBJ2-7 better. The germline gives CDR1 SGHRS, CDR2 YFSETQ. The CDR3 runs to 15 residues. The CDR3 DNA is TGCGCCAGCAGCTTGAGCGGGACTAGCGGCTACGAGCAGTACTTC. Translated: CASSLSGTSGYEQYF.

The gene calls are TRBV5-1 and TRBJ2-3, with D possibly matching TRBD2 (6 bases). The CDR3 is 15 amino acids. In germline, CDR1 is SGHRS, CDR2 YFSETQ. V was trimmed by 0 bases and J by 2 bases, leaving 10 bases between them. This CDR3 reads CASSLVGRNTDTQYF. DNA for the CDR3: TGCGCCAGCAGCTTGGTAGGGAGGAACACAGATACGCAGTATTTT.